The source of this T cell receptor beta chain is a study of OX40 agonist ivuxolimab in advanced cancers. Study results and limitations: Blood T cells, both CD4+ and CD8+, expanded clonally by week 6 at 0.1 to 3.0 mg/kg. Low normalized T-cell clonal expansion also characterized some of the nonresponders. Researchers did not establish what antigens the expanded peripheral T cells target.

The CDR3 consists of 13 residues. CDR1 and CDR2 from the germline V gene are MDHEN and SYDVKM. Trimming left V 5 bases short and J 4 bases short, with 8 bases between. Data came from immunoSEQ multiplex PCR; TCRdb stores just in-frame clones and leaves some out. The table lists some 57,000 clones, around 86% of them singletons. As regards this clone: What it recognizes is unknown.

The material sequenced was CD4+ or CD8+ T cells sorted from blood, taken in a trial of the OX40 agonist ivuxolimab. This receptor was obtained from an adult with an advanced solid tumor such as melanoma, head and neck, liver or kidney cancer. This chain joins TRBV28 and TRBJ1-4; tentatively, D is TRBD1 (5 bases). CDR3: CASSTGVNEKLFF. Written as DNA, the CDR3 is TGTGCCAGCAGTACAGGAGTTAATGAAAAACTGTTTTTT.